The sample holds many counts of the clone carrying this T cell receptor beta chain. Antigen unknown. The read ends 3 residues before the CDR3 terminus; that terminus is restored from the germline J gene. Some clones are missing from TCRdb's copy, which holds only in-frame ones; the method was immunoSEQ multiplex PCR. The data show about 39,000 clones, none appearing only once, with about 1.3% held by the ten largest. This sample was included in a study of T cell clonality in common variable immunodeficiency. Notes on the study in general: Authors noted CVID clonality's cause needs subpopulation repertoire sequencing. CVID subjects had higher TCRbeta clonality than healthy controls, most marked in about a third.

Blood samples were heparinized, about 4.5 to 9 ml per donor. Trimming took 5 bases from V and 1 from J; bases not matched to a gene: 3. The CDR3 consists of 13 residues. Per the germline V gene, CDR1 is SGHRS and CDR2 is YFSETQ. J is TRBJ2-7 and V is TRBV5-1; TRBD2 matches at 7 bases. The sequence came from a person aged 18 to 75 in good health. Specimen: peripheral blood mononuclear cells. CDR3 DNA (partial): TGCGCCAGCAGGGTCGGGGGGTCCTACGAG. Its translation: CASRVGGSYE. The complete CDR3 sequence is CASRVGGSYEQYF. The full variable domain, rest sourced from reference TRBV5-1 and TRBJ2-7, is KAGVTQTPRYLIKTRGQQVTLSCSPISGHRSVSWYQQTPGQGLQFLFEYFSETQRNKGNFPGRFSGRQFSNSRSEMNVSTLELGDSALYLCASRVGGSYEQYFGPGTRLTVT.